Sequencing of this T cell receptor (beta chain) was carried out in a study of CD8+CD57+ T cells in acquired aplastic anemia. Investigators profiled TCR beta VDJ and CDR3 from genomic DNA template. TCRdb passed the reads through MiXCR, listing each CDR3 protein once. The repertoire holds 98,000 or so distinct CDR3 sequences, around 49% seen once, with roughly 34% in the top ten. Losses at the gene ends were 3 bases for V and 2 bases for J; bases not matched to a gene: 8. The length of the CDR3 is 15 residues. The V gene's germline CDR1 is SGDLS and CDR2 YYNGEE. This clonotype was recorded at least ten times.

This receptor was taken from a human donor in good health, serving as a control. The genes are TRBV9 and TRBJ2-7; TRBD1 agrees at 7 bases. Sequenced sample: sorted CD4+, CD8+, or CD8+CD57+ T cells (not recorded which) from PBMCs. CDR3 sequence reads: CASSAYKTGPYEQYF. As DNA, the CDR3 is TGTGCCAGCAGCGCCTACAAGACAGGGCCCTACGAGCAGTACTTC.